This T cell receptor (beta chain) was captured in a study of cytomegalovirus exposure and HLA in healthy donors. Profiled with immunoSEQ multiplex PCR; TCRdb holds only in-frame clones, not every one. The data contain hundreds of thousands of clones, approximately 90% of them singletons. Between the trimmed V and J ends, which lost 3 bases and 4 bases, there was a span of 9 bases. Germline CDR1 MNHNS, CDR2 SASEGT. This CDR3 is built from 14 residues. The chain couples TRBV6-1 to TRBJ1-4; no reliable D call. This receptor was taken from a woman under 30 in good health and CMV-seronegative. Sequenced: PBMCs. The CDR3 DNA follows: TGTGCCAGCAGTGAGTCCAGTATTAATGAAAAACTGTTTTTT. This codes for CASSESSINEKLFF.